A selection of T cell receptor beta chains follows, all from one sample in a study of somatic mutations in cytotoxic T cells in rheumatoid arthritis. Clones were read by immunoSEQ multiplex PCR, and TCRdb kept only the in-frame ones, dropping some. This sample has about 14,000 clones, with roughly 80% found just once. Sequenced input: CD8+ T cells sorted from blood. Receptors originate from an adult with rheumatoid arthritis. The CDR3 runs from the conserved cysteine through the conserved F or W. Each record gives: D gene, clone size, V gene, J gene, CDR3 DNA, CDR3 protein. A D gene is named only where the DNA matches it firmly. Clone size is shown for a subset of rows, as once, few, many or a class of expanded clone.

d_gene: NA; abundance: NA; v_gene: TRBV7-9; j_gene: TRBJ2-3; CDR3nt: TGTGCCAGCAGCTTAGCGTTAGACGGGGCAGATACGCAGTATTTT; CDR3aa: CASSLALDGADTQYF
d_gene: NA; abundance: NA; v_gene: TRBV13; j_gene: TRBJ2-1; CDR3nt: TGTGCCAGCAGCTTACCGGGAAGCCTCCACAATGAGCAGTTCTTC; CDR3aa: CASSLPGSLHNEQFF
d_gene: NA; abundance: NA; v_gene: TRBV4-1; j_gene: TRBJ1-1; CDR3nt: TGCGCCAGCAGCCATTCGCCGGATTCGAACACTGAAGCTTTCTTT; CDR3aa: CASSHSPDSNTEAFF
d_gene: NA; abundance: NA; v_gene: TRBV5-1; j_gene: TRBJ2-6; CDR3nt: TGCGCCAGCAGCTTGGACCCCTCTGGGGCCAACGTCCTGACTTTC; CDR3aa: CASSLDPSGANVLTF
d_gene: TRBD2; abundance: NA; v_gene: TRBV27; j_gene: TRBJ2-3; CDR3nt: TGTGCCAGCAGTTTAAGGACGGGGGGGCTTGATACGCAGTATTTT; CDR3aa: CASSLRTGGLDTQYF
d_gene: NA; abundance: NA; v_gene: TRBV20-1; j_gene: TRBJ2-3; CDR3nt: TGCAGTGCTGCCCCTTATACGCAGTATTTT; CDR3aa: CSAAPYTQYF
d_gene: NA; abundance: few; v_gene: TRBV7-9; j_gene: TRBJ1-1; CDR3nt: TGTGCCAGCCGCCGTGTTACTGAAGCTTTCTTT; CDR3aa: CASRRVTEAFF
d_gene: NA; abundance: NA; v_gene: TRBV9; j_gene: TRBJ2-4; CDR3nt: TGTGCCAGCAGCGTAGAGAGGGGCATCGGCAAAAACATTCAGTACTTC; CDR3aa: CASSVERGIGKNIQYF
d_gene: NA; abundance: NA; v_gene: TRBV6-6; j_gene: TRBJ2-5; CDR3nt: TGTGCCAGCAGTTACTTATTGCAAGAGACCCAGTACTTC; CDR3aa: CASSYLLQETQYF
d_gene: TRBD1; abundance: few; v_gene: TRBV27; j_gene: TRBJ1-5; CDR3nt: TGTGCCAGCAGTACGGGACAGTCCCATCAGCCCCAGCATTTT; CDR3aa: CASSTGQSHQPQHF